This T cell receptor beta chain was recovered during a study of cytomegalovirus exposure and HLA in healthy donors. Concerning this clone itself: A junction end diverges from the germline sequence, so it may reflect a read error.

The data were produced by immunoSEQ multiplex PCR, yet TCRdb's version contains in-frame clones alone and is incomplete. Among over 100,000 clones listed, roughly 91% were seen once. Germline CDR1 is SEHNR and CDR2 is FQNEAQ (reference sequence). This CDR3 is 16 amino acids long. What was sequenced was PBMCs. The sequence came from a man aged 25-40 years in good health and CMV-seronegative. This rearrangement joins TRBV7-9 to TRBJ1-6; no clear D gene. CDR3 loop: CASSQDLEGSGSPLHF. The CDR3, as DNA: TGCGCCAGCAGCCAAGATCTGGAAGGTTCGGGATCACCCCTCCACTTT.